Listed below are T cell receptor beta chains from one sample, sequenced in a study of blood T cell repertoires in COVID-19. Some clones are missing from TCRdb's copy, which holds only in-frame ones; the method was immunoSEQ multiplex PCR. The table includes about 280,000 clones, roughly 80% detected once. Specimen: PBMCs or T cells enriched from blood (not recorded which). The receptors were gathered from a man between 40 and 49 years old who had been exposed to COVID-19. CDR3s leave out the opening cysteine and the closing phenylalanine or tryptophan. D genes are given only for firm matches. For some rows the clone size is stated as once, few or many, or as a class when expanded; others skip it.

abundance	j_gene	d_gene	v_gene	CDR3aa
.	TRBJ1-2	.	TRBV10-1	ASSETQGSGYT
.	TRBJ2-1	.	TRBV5-6	ASSRPGYGWSSYNEQF
.	TRBJ1-2	.	TRBV27	ASRGGYYGYT
.	TRBJ2-3	.	TRBV5-1	ASSLGAYTDTQY
once	TRBJ2-1	.	TRBV28	ASSPTPRYYNEQF
.	TRBJ2-6	.	TRBV27	ASSLAHGSRSGANVLT
.	TRBJ2-4	TRBD2	TRBV7-9	ASSHRSRGTSLTNIQY
.	TRBJ1-5	TRBD1	TRBV10-3	AIGQGQDQPQH
.	TRBJ2-3	.	TRBV30	ACAGNGFTDTQY
once	TRBJ2-3	.	TRBV6-4	ASSSTGKVDTQY
.	TRBJ2-1	.	TRBV10-2	ASSESMGRNEQF
once	TRBJ2-2	TRBD2	TRBV27	ASSFSATSGISGELF
.	TRBJ1-2	TRBD1	TRBV7-9	ASSQGQAGDGYT
.	TRBJ2-3	TRBD2	TRBV9	ASSPGLAGVDTQY
.	TRBJ2-7	.	TRBV5-1	ASSFTVSYEQY
.	TRBJ2-3	.	TRBV3-1/TRBV3-2	ASSQGVGTLLNTQY
.	TRBJ2-1	.	TRBV2	ASTVGSSPTDEQF
.	TRBJ2-7	.	TRBV18	ASSSYSYEQY
.	TRBJ2-7	TRBD1	TRBV30	ARDSSYEQY
.	TRBJ1-6	TRBD1	TRBV6-5	ATLGQYNSPLH
.	TRBJ2-7	TRBD1	TRBV9	ASSVGSGGYEQY
.	TRBJ1-3	.	TRBV18	ASSPQEGPSGNTIY
.	TRBJ1-1	TRBD1	TRBV6-1	ASSETGANTEAF
.	TRBJ2-3	.	TRBV29-1	SVDPGWSTDTQY
.	TRBJ2-7	.	TRBV10-3	AIPRPGGAYEQY
.	TRBJ1-6	.	TRBV11-3	ASASGGGRSSYNSPLH
.	TRBJ2-1	TRBD2	TRBV9	ASSVGGTRDNEQF
few	TRBJ1-6	.	TRBV18	ASSSTHEESPLH
many	TRBJ2-7	.	TRBV5-1	ASSFSDLSYEQY
.	TRBJ1-2	.	TRBV9	ASSSMTGRFVPYGYT
.	TRBJ2-3	.	TRBV9	ASSVGGDRGSQY
.	TRBJ2-5	TRBD2	TRBV18	ASSPNARTSQETQY
.	TRBJ1-1	.	TRBV12-3/TRBV12-4	ATKQGWNTEAF
.	TRBJ2-5	TRBD2	TRBV6-5	ASSTGTSKETQY
.	TRBJ2-2	.	TRBV9	ASSVDGRGTGELF
.	TRBJ2-7	TRBD1	TRBV9	ASSVGTGRSYEQY
.	TRBJ1-2	.	TRBV10-3	AIRAQYGYT
.	TRBJ2-3	.	TRBV3-1/TRBV3-2	ASSHGFLDTQY
.	TRBJ1-2	TRBD1	TRBV11-2	ASSPDFDRGRYGYT
.	TRBJ2-7	TRBD2	TRBV6-5	ASIQAGGLYEQY
.	TRBJ1-5	TRBD1	TRBV29-1	SVGSGTGDQPQH
.	TRBJ2-1	TRBD2	TRBV7-2	ASSLGTSGYNEQF
once	TRBJ1-2	.	TRBV7-9	ASSLSRPYGYT
.	TRBJ2-1	TRBD2	TRBV6-1	ASSEIGSGSYNEQF
.	TRBJ2-7	TRBD2	TRBV30	AWSRGTSGSNEQY
.	TRBJ1-2	.	TRBV6-5	ASSQQSFYGYT
once	TRBJ2-1	.	TRBV5-4	ASSFRGAGSYNEQF
.	TRBJ2-1	TRBD2	TRBV12-3/TRBV12-4	ASLNGRVPRMF
.	TRBJ1-6	.	TRBV6-5	ASRDGSYYNSPLH
.	TRBJ1-1	TRBD1	TRBV9	ASSVGQGNEAF
.	TRBJ2-7	TRBD2	TRBV10-1	ASMSTSGTYEQY
.	TRBJ2-7	TRBD2	TRBV7-9	ASSLPPGLAGGPYEQY
.	TRBJ2-1	TRBD2	TRBV19	ASSISPAGSSYNEQF
.	TRBJ2-7	.	TRBV5-6	ASSEVGTSYEQY
.	TRBJ2-1	.	TRBV21-1	ASNDVAQRWYNEQF
.	TRBJ1-4	.	TRBV27	ASSLFGGTNEKLF
.	TRBJ2-7	.	TRBV28	ASKSGPDWYEQY
.	TRBJ1-1	TRBD1	TRBV18	ASSRARGTEAF